This T cell receptor beta chain originates from a study of identical twins. Study conclusions and caveats: Conclusions came from cross-sectional statistical analysis, not from following the same donors.

Carrying unique molecular identifiers, the cDNA also gained a universal primer site through template switching. One entry per CDR3 protein, called by TCRdb with MiXCR from the 5' RACE reads. The sample has about 210,000 distinct CDR3 sequences; 9.4% are singletons. Everyone who donated was a healthy Caucasian. A note on this clonotype: Antigen unknown.

The CDR3 covers 13 residues. V dropped 5 bases and J dropped 4 bases, with 12 bases sitting between them. Per the germline V gene, CDR1 is SGDLS and CDR2 is YYNGEE. Material for sequencing was memory (CD45RO+) T cells sorted from blood. The sequence was collected from a young woman in good health. The chain has TRBV9 and TRBJ2-5; D uncertain. This CDR3 reads CASSLRPGETQYF. The DNA for the CDR3 is TGTGCCAGCAGTCTTAGGCCTGGAGAGACCCAGTACTTC.